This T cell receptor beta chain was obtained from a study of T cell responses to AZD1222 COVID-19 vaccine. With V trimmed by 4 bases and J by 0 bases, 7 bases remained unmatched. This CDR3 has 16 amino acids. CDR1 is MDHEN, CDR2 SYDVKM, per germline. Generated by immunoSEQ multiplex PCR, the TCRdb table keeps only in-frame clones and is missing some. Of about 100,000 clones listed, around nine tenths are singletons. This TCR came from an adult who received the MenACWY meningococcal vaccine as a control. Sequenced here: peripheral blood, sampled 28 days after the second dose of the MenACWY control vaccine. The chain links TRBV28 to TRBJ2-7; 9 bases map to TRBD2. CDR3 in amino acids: CASSSVAGASSYEQYF. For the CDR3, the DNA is TGTGCCAGCAGTTCCGTAGCGGGGGCTAGCTCCTACGAGCAGTACTTC.